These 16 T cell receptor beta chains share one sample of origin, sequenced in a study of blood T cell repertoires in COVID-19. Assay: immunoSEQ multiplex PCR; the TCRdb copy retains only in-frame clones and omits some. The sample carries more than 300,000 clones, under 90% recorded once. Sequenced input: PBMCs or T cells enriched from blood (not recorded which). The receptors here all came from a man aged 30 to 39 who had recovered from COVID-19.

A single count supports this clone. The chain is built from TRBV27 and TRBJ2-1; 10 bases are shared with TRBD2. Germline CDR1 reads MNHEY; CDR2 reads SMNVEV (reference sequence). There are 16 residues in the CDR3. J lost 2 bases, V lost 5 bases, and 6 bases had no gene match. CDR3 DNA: TGTGCCAGCAGTCTCGGACTAGCGGACACCTACAATGAGCAGTTCTTC. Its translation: CASSLGLADTYNEQFF.

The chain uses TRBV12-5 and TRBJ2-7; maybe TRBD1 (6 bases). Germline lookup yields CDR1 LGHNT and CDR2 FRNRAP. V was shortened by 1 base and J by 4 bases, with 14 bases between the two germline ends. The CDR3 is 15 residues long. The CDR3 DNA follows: TGTGCTAGTGGTTTGGGATCACAGGGACGGTACGAGCAGTACTTC. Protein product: CASGLGSQGRYEQYF.

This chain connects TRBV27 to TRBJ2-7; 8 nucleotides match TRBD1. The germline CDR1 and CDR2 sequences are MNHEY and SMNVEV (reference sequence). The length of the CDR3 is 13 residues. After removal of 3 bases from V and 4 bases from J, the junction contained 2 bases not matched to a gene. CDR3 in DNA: TGTGCCAGCAGTTTGACAGGGGATTACGAGCAGTACTTC. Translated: CASSLTGDYEQYF.

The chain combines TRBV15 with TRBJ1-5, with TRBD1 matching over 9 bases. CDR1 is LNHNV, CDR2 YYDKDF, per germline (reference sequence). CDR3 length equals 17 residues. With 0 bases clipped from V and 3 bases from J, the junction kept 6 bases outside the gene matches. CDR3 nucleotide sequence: TGTGCCACCAGCAGAGATCGGGACAGGGACCTCAATCAGCCCCAGCATTTT. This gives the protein CATSRDRDRDLNQPQHF. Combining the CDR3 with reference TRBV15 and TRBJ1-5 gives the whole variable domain DAMVIQNPRYQVTQFGKPVTLSCSQTLNHNVMYWYQQKSSQAPKLLFHYYDKDFNNEADTPDNFQSRRPNTSFCFLDIRSPGLGDTAMYLCATSRDRDRDLNQPQHFGDGTRLSIL.

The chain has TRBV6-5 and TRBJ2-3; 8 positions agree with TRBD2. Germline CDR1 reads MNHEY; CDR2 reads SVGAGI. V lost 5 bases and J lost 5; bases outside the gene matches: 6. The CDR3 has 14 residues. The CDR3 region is CASSRSGGRDTQYF. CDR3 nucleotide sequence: TGTGCCAGCAGTAGGAGCGGGGGCAGAGATACGCAGTATTTT.

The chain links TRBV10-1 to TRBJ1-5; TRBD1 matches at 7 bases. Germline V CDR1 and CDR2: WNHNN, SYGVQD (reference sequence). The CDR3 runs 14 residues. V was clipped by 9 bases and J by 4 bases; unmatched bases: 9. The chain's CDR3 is CARKRQGANQPQHF. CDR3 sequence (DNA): TGCGCCAGAAAGAGACAGGGTGCAAATCAGCCCCAGCATTTT.

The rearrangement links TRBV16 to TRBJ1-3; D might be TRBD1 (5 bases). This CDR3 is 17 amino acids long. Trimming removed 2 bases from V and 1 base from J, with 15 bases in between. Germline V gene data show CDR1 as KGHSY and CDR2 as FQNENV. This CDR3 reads CASSQQVPGLSGNTIYF. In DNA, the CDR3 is TGTGCCAGCAGCCAACAAGTACCAGGGCTTTCTGGAAACACCATATATTTT.

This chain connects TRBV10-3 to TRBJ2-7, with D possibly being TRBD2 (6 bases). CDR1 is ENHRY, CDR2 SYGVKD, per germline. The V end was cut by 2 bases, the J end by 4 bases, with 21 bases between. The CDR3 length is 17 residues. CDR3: CAISEGDVTRGLYEQYF. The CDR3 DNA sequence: TGTGCCATCAGTGAGGGCGACGTGACTAGAGGTCTATACGAGCAGTACTTC.

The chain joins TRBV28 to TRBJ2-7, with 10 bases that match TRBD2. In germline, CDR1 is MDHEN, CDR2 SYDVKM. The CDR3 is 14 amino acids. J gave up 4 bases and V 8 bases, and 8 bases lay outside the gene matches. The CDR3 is CASGTSGEFYEQYF. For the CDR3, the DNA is TGTGCCAGCGGAACTAGCGGGGAGTTTTACGAGCAGTACTTC.

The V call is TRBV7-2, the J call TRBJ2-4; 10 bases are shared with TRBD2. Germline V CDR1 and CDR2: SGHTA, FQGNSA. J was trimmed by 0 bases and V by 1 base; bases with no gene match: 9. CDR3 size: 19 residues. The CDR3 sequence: CASSLVSSGSPLAKNIQYF. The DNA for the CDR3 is TGTGCCAGCAGCTTAGTGTCTAGCGGGAGCCCCCTAGCCAAAAACATTCAGTACTTC.

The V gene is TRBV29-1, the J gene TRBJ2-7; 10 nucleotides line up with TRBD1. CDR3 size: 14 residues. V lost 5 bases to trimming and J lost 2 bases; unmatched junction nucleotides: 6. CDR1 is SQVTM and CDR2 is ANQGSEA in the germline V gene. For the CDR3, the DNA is TGCAGCGTTCCCAGGGGACAGGGGACCTACGAGCAGTACTTC. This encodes CSVPRGQGTYEQYF.

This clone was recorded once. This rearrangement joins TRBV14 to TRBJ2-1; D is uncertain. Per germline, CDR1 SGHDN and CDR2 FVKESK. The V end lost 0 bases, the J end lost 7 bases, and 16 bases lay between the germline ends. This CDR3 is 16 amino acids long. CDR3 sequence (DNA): TGTGCCAGCAGCCAAGATTGGGCCCCCCCTCAAAATGAGCAGTTCTTC. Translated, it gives CASSQDWAPPQNEQFF.

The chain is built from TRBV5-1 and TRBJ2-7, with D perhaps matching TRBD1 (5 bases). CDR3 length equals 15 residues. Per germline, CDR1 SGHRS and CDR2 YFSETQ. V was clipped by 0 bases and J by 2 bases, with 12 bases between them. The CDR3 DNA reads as TGCGCCAGCAGCTTGGAATCCACGGACACCTACGAGCAGTACTTC. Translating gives CASSLESTDTYEQYF.

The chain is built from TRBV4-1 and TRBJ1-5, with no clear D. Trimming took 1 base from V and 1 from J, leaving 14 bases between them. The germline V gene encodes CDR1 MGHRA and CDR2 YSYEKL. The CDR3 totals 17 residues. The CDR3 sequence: CASSQGRAVASNQPQHF. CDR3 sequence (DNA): TGCGCCAGCAGCCAAGGGCGGGCCGTGGCAAGCAATCAGCCCCAGCATTTT.

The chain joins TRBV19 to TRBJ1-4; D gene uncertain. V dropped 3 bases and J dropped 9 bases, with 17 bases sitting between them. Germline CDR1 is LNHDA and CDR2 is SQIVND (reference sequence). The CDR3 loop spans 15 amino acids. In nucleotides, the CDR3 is TGTGCCAGTAGTATGGTCGCCAGAACCGGGAAAAAACTGTTTTTT. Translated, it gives CASSMVARTGKKLFF.

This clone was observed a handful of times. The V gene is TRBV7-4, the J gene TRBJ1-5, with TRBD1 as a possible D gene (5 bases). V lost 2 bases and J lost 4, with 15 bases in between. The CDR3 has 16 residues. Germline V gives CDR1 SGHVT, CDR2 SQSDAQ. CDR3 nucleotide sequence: TGTGCCAGCAGCTTACCATTAGGCAGGGATAATCAGCCCCAGCATTTT. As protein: CASSLPLGRDNQPQHF. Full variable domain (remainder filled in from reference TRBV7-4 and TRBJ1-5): GAGVSQSPRYKVAKRGRDVALRCDSISGHVTLYWYRQTLGQGSEVLTYSQSDAQRDKSGRPSGRFSAERPERSVSTLKIQRTEQGDSAVYLCASSLPLGRDNQPQHFGDGTRLSIL.